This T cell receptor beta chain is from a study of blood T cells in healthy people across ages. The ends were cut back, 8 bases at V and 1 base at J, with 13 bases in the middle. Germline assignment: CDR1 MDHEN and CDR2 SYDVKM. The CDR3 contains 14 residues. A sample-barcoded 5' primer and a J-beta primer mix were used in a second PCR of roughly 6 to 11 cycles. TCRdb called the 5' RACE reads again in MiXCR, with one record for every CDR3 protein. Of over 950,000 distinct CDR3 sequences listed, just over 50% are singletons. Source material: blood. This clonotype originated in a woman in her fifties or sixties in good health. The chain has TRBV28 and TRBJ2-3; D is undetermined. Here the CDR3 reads CASSDVVGTDTQYF. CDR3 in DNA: TGTGCCAGCTCGGACGTGGTGGGCACAGATACGCAGTATTTT. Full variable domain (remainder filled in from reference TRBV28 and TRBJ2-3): DVKVTQSSRYLVKRTGEKVFLECVQDMDHENMFWYRQDPGLGLRLIYFSYDVKMKEKGDIPEGYSVSREKKERFSLILESASTNQTSMYLCASSDVVGTDTQYFGPGTRLTVL.